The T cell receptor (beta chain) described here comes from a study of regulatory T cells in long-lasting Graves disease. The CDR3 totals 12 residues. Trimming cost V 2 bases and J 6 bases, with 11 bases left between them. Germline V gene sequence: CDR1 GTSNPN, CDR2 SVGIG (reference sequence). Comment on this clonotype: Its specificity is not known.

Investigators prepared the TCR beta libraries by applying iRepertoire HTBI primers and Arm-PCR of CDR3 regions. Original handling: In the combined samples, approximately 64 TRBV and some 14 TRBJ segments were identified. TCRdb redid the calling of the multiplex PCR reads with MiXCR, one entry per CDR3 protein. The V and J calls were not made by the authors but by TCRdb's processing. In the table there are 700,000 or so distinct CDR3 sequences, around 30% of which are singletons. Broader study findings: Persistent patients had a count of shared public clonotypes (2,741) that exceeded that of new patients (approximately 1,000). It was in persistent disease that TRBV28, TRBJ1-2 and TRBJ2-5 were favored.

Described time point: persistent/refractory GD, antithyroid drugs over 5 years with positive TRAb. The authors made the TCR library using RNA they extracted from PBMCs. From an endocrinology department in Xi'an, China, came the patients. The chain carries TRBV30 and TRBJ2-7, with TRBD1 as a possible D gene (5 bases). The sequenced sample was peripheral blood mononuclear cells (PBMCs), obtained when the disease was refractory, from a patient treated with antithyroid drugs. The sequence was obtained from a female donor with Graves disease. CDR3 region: CAWSLGVGEQYF. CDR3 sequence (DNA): TGTGCCTGGAGTCTAGGGGTGGGCGAGCAGTACTTC.